This TCR beta chain was captured by sequencing in a study of blood T cell repertoires in COVID-19 (dated by TCRdb to 2019 to 2021). Context from the whole study: Samples from collaborators originated in the United States, Italy and Spain and spanned both the acute and convalescent phases of COVID-19. The prospective study material was composed of cDNA or gDNA derived from T cells, B-cell-depleted T cells, or PBMCs. The repertoires were made available in a free public database intended to serve as a resource for research on the immune response to SARS-CoV-2. Subjects who had been exposed to COVID-19, were actively infected with it, or had recovered from it provided the deeply sampled blood TCRbeta repertoires that made up the dataset. The sample metadata nearly always contained a de-identified subject ID, COVID-19 status, age in years and sex. Samples came from the ongoing ImmuneRACE study (first 160 participants) plus 1,254 subjects from 6 global collaborators. Where HLA class I and class II types were available, the types were taken from metadata supplied by the sample provider, not from assay-based typing. Broader findings and caveats from the paper: How much clinical and demographic metadata was included differed by source and by participant, and the metadata was provided uncurated.

TCRbeta CDR3 regions were amplified from genomic DNA using the immunoSEQ Assay, a bias-controlled multiplex PCR. As for the authors' bioinformatics: Nucleated cell counts per sample were estimated from amplification of reference gene primers within the assay. To quantify the absolute abundance of each unique TCRbeta CDR3 rearrangement, sequence reads were collapsed and filtered. Productive Simpson clonality was computed per sample as the square root of Simpson's diversity index over productive rearrangements. Sourced from immuneACCESS, this table was stored by TCRdb with only in-frame sequences that have V and J called. A share of the clones is absent; for the studies checked, an unresolved V gene accounts for under half, and the remainder has no known explanation. Clone size and V and J calls were adopted from that table, with D and trimming inferred from the DNA. Within this sample are about 150,000 clones, with about 87% of them counted one time only. The leading ten clones occupy more than 6.5% of the sample.

Whole blood was collected in K2EDTA tubes by collaborating institutions according to the institutions' own protocols. Collaborator samples were shipped for TCRbeta analysis as frozen whole blood, isolated PBMCs, or DNA extracted from either sample type. A word on this clone: No antigen is known for it. Base qualities are not provided; no much larger clone lies one nucleotide away.

CDR1 is given as SGHRS and CDR2 as YFSETQ, both from the germline V gene. The V end loses 3 bases and the J end loses 4 bases, and a stretch of 19 bases separates them. Its CDR3 holds 17 amino acids, cysteine through phenylalanine. The kept DNA is CDR3 alone, 51 bases in frame from the first base. The V and J segments used are TRBV5-1 and TRBJ2-2; the best D guess is TRBD2, with 5 bases matching. The sequenced sample was peripheral blood. The sequence came from a woman aged 50 to 60 with active or convalescent COVID-19. CDR3 protein: CASSSRLERRGTGELFF. The DNA sequence is given as TGCGCCAGCAGCTCCCGACTTGAGCGGCGAGGCACCGGGGAGCTGTTTTTT.